The T cell receptor (beta chain) described here comes from a study of PD-1 blockade in classical Hodgkin lymphoma. Study conclusions and caveats: TCR diversity in CD4+, not CD8+, cells rose significantly by C4D1. The drivers behind the repertoire differences, possibly disease activity or prior therapy, remain undefined. Newly diagnosed patients had baseline TCR diversity that was reportedly lower than that of healthy donors. Baseline diversity was lower in partial responders and progressors than complete responders.

Profiling relied on immunoSEQ multiplex PCR, and the TCRdb table lists in-frame clones only, not all of them. The sample consists of 25,000 to 40,000 clones, approximately 80% of them appearing once. A remark on this clone: Antigen: not known.

After autologous stem cell transplantation all patients relapsed, and prior brentuximab vedotin exposure differed between cohorts. The CDR3 is 15 amino acids. Losses at the gene ends were 6 bases for V and 8 bases for J; bases not matched to a gene: 15. Per the germline V gene, CDR1 is MNHNS and CDR2 is SASEGT. This rearrangement joins TRBV6-1 to TRBJ1-2; the match to TRBD1 covers 7 bases. The source is a human donor with classical Hodgkin lymphoma. The specimen comprised peripheral blood mononuclear cells (PBMCs), sampled at baseline. CDR3 DNA: TGTGCCAGCAGCCCCGACAGGGAACGCACCTGGGGCTACACCTTC. Translated: CASSPDRERTWGYTF.